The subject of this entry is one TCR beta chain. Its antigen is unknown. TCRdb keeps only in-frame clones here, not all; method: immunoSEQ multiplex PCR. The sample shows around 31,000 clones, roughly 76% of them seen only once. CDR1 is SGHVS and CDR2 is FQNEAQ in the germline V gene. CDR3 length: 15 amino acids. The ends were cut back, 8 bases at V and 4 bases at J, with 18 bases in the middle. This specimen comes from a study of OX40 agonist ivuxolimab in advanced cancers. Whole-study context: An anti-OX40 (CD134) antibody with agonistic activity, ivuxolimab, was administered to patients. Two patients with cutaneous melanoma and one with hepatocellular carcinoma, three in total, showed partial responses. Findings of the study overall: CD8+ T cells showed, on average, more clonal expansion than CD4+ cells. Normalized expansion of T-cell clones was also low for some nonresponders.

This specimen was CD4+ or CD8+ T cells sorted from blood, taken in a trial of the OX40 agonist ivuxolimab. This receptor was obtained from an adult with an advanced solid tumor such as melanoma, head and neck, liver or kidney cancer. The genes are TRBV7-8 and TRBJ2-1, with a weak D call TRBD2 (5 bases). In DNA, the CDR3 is TGTGCCAGCTCCCGGGTGGCCGGAGGTTACAATGAGCAGTTCTTC. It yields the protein CASSRVAGGYNEQFF.